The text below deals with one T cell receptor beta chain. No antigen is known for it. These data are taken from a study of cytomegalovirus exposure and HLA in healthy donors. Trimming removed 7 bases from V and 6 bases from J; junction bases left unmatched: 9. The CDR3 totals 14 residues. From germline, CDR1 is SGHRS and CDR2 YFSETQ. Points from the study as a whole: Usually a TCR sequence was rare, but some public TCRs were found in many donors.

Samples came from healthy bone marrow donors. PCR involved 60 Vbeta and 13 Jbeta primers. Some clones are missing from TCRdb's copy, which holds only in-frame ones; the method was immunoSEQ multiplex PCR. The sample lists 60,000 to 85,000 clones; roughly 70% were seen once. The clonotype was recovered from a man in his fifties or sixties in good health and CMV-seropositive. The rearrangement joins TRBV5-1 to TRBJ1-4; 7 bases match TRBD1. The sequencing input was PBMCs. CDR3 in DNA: TGCGCCAGCCGTCGACAGGGTTCTCATGAAAAACTGTTTTTT. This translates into CASRRQGSHEKLFF.